These 24 T cell receptor beta chains originate from one sample sequenced in a study of blood T cell repertoires in COVID-19. Assay used: immunoSEQ multiplex PCR; TCRdb lists only in-frame clones, some missing. The sample contains around 57,000 clones, around 90% of which appear only once. The sequencing sample was made of peripheral blood. These receptors were collected from an elderly woman with COVID-19, enrolled during active disease.

The rearrangement joins TRBV4-1 to TRBJ2-1, with D perhaps TRBD1 (5 bases). Trimming removed 4 bases at V and 10 bases at J, with 20 bases between. Germline V gene data show CDR1 as MGHRA and CDR2 as YSYEKL. The CDR3 is made up of 15 amino acids. CDR3 coding DNA: TGCGCCAGCAGCCCGCGCCAGGGCCAAATGGGAGAGCAGTTCTTC. This translates into CASSPRQGQMGEQFF.

The rearrangement joins TRBV7-2 to TRBJ2-5, with D possibly TRBD2 on 6 matching bases. Trimming took off 3 bases at V and 8 bases at J, with 16 bases between the two ends. Germline V lookup: CDR1 SGHTA, CDR2 FQGNSA. This CDR3 contains 14 residues. For the CDR3, the DNA is TGTGCCAGCAGCTTGTCGGGAGCTAGGAGAACCCAGTACTTC. The encoded protein is CASSLSGARRTQYF.

The chain employs TRBV5-1 and TRBJ1-1, with no clear D. This CDR3 region has 13 residues. V lost 1 base to trimming and J lost 3 bases, with 7 bases between them. Germline values: CDR1 SGHRS, CDR2 YFSETQ. The CDR3 DNA reads TGCGCCAGCAGCTTGCGGGAAGACACTGAAGCTTTCTTT. It is translated as CASSLREDTEAFF.

In DNA form, the CDR3 reads TGTGCCAGCAGCCCCCGTCGTGCGGGGGACCCTACAGATACGCAGTATTTT. It specifies CASSPRRAGDPTDTQYF. V is TRBV7-6 and J is TRBJ2-3, with 7 positions matching TRBD2. The J segment lost 3 bases and the V segment lost 5 bases, leaving 14 bases of the junction unmatched. The CDR3 extends over 17 amino acids. Germline loops: CDR1 SGHVS, CDR2 FNYEAQ. Using reference TRBV7-6 and TRBJ2-3 for the parts outside the CDR3, the full variable domain is GAGVSQSPRYKVTKRGQDVALRCDPISGHVSLYWYRQALGQGPEFLTYFNYEAQQDKSGLPNDRFSAERPEGSISTLTIQRTEQRDSAMYRCASSPRRAGDPTDTQYFGPGTRLTVL.

In its sample, this clone was seen a few times. V usage is TRBV5-1 and J usage is TRBJ1-5; 7 positions agree with TRBD1. The CDR3 loop spans 13 amino acids. Germline V gene sequence: CDR1 SGHRS, CDR2 YFSETQ. V trimming: 4 bases; J trimming: 4 bases; junction bases outside the gene matches: 2. The CDR3 protein is CASSRDSNQPQHF. The CDR3 DNA sequence: TGCGCCAGCAGCCGGGACAGTAATCAGCCCCAGCATTTT.

The V call is TRBV30, the J call TRBJ2-7, with 7 bases lining up with TRBD1. Germline CDR1 GTSNPN, CDR2 SVGIG (reference sequence). The CDR3 contains 13 residues. V shed 0 bases and J 7 bases; nucleotides not matched to a gene: 6. CDR3 in DNA: TGTGCCTGGAGTGTAGAAGGGGGCGGGGAGCAGTACTTC. It codes for CAWSVEGGGEQYF.

The rearrangement uses TRBV6-2 or TRBV6-3 and TRBJ2-7, with D possibly TRBD1 on 5 matching bases. The CDR3 is made up of 14 amino acids. The V and J ends lost 7 bases and 3 bases respectively, with 16 bases between them. Germline V gene data show CDR1 as MNHEY and CDR2 as SVGEGT. The CDR3 here is CASNPPNRNYEQYF. The CDR3 region has the DNA TGTGCCAGCAACCCCCCAAACAGGAACTACGAGCAGTACTTC.

The chain employs TRBV5-6 and TRBJ2-3; possible D gene TRBD2, 6 bases. Trimming left V 3 bases short and J 14 bases short, with 19 bases between. The CDR3 covers 13 residues. From germline, CDR1 is SGHDT and CDR2 YYEEEE. The CDR3 nucleotides are TGTGCCAGCAGCTGGGCCCATCCAGGAGGGGTGTATTTT. It encodes CASSWAHPGGVYF.

This sequence joins TRBV11-2 and TRBJ2-5; perhaps TRBD2 as D (7 bases). The V and J ends lost 6 bases and 4 bases respectively, with 24 bases between them. This CDR3 is 17 amino acids long. Germline loops: CDR1 SGHAT, CDR2 FQNNGV. The CDR3 nucleotides read TGTGCCAGCAGATTATCGCCTCGTGGGGGGGGGCTAGAGACCCAGTACTTC. This translates into CASRLSPRGGGLETQYF. The entire variable domain, with the rest obtained from reference TRBV11-2 and TRBJ2-5, is as follows: EAGVAQSPRYKIIEKRQSVAFWCNPISGHATLYWYQQILGQGPKLLIQFQNNGVVDDSQLPKDRFSAERLKGVDSTLKIQPAKLEDSAVYLCASRLSPRGGGLETQYFGPGTRLLVL.

The V and J genes are TRBV5-1 and TRBJ2-2; TRBD1 agrees at 9 bases. The J segment lost 4 bases and the V segment lost 4 bases, leaving 8 bases of the junction unmatched. This CDR3 comprises 16 residues. Germline V gives CDR1 SGHRS, CDR2 YFSETQ. This CDR3 is CASSPGQGVSTGELFF. The CDR3 DNA sequence: TGCGCCAGCAGCCCGGGACAGGGAGTATCCACCGGGGAGCTGTTTTTT.

The chain employs TRBV7-2 and TRBJ1-1, with a tentative D call TRBD1 (5 bases). V was clipped by 1 base and J by 11 bases, with 20 bases between them. The CDR3 has 15 residues. Germline loops: CDR1 SGHTA, CDR2 FQGNSA. CDR3 in DNA: TGTGCCAGCAGCTTAGGGGGCGGGGAGGGTGTCGTGGCTTTCTTT. Protein: CASSLGGGEGVVAFF.

V and J are TRBV30 and TRBJ1-2, with TRBD1 matching over 7 bases. Germline V gene sequence: CDR1 GTSNPN, CDR2 SVGIG (reference sequence). This CDR3 region has 16 residues. Trimming at V came to 0 bases and at J to 6 bases, leaving 13 bases not matched to a gene. The CDR3 sequence: CAWSVVRQGLGNGYTF. Written as DNA, the CDR3 is TGTGCCTGGAGTGTGGTGAGACAGGGATTAGGCAATGGCTACACCTTC.

The chain links TRBV11-2 to TRBJ2-1; TRBD2 agrees at 10 bases. Per the germline V gene, CDR1 is SGHAT and CDR2 is FQNNGV. The CDR3 has 15 amino acids. V dropped 5 bases and J dropped 4; count of bases not matched to a gene: 5. CDR3 coding DNA: TGTGCCAGCAGCCCACTAGCGGGGAATTACAATGAGCAGTTCTTC. Translation: CASSPLAGNYNEQFF. Full variable domain (rest looked up from reference TRBV11-2 and TRBJ2-1): EAGVAQSPRYKIIEKRQSVAFWCNPISGHATLYWYQQILGQGPKLLIQFQNNGVVDDSQLPKDRFSAERLKGVDSTLKIQPAKLEDSAVYLCASSPLAGNYNEQFFGPGTRLTVL.

In this sample, this clone turned up once. The chain joins TRBV7-6 to TRBJ2-2; a possible D gene is TRBD2 (6 bases). Deletions cut 5 bases from V and 1 base from J, with 20 bases between. CDR3 size: 18 residues. Per germline, CDR1 SGHVS and CDR2 FNYEAQ. CDR3 protein: CASSPFQLAGQNTGELFF. CDR3 nucleotide sequence: TGTGCCAGCAGCCCGTTCCAACTGGCGGGGCAGAACACCGGGGAGCTGTTTTTT.

The chain is built from TRBV10-2 and TRBJ2-3; 8 nucleotides agree with TRBD1. J was trimmed by 4 bases and V by 0 bases; bases with no gene match: 12. Per germline, CDR1 WSHSY and CDR2 SAAADI. This CDR3 is built from 18 residues. The CDR3 loop reads CASSESSTRTGWADTQYF. As DNA, the CDR3 is TGCGCCAGCAGTGAGTCTAGCACGCGGACAGGGTGGGCAGATACGCAGTATTTT.

The chain couples TRBV7-2 to TRBJ2-5, with D maybe TRBD1 (6 bases). In germline, CDR1 is SGHTA, CDR2 FQGNSA. Trimming took off 4 bases at V and 3 bases at J, with 12 bases between the two ends. This CDR3 has 14 residues. For the CDR3, the DNA is TGTGCCAGCAGCTCTCGACAGGCCGAAGAGACCCAGTACTTC. Translation gives CASSSRQAEETQYF.

The gene calls are TRBV4-1 and TRBJ2-1; no reliable D call. Germline V CDR1 and CDR2: MGHRA, YSYEKL. The CDR3 loop spans 13 amino acids. V lost 1 base and J lost 10, with 11 bases in between. The CDR3 sequence: CASSQANRGEQFF. The CDR3 DNA sequence: TGCGCCAGCAGCCAAGCAAACCGAGGAGAGCAGTTCTTC.

This clone was seen once. This chain uses TRBV30 with TRBJ2-5; 8 positions match TRBD2. The CDR3 runs 14 residues. Germline V gene sequence: CDR1 GTSNPN, CDR2 SVGIG (reference sequence). Germline trimming cut 1 base from V and 5 bases from J; bases unmatched to any gene: 6. Here the CDR3 DNA reads TGTGCCTGGAGTGCCGGGGGGGCCGCGGAGACCCAGTACTTC. Translating it yields CAWSAGGAAETQYF.

This chain links TRBV10-3 with TRBJ1-1; D perhaps matches TRBD1 (5 bases). The CDR3 extends over 13 amino acids. Looked up from germline, CDR1 is ENHRY and CDR2 is SYGVKD. V was pared by 6 bases and J by 1 base, with 9 bases between. The CDR3 coding sequence is TGTGCCATCAGGAGGACACAGAACACTGAAGCTTTCTTT. Amino acid sequence: CAIRRTQNTEAFF.

The rearrangement links TRBV3-1 (or the pseudogene TRBV3-2) to TRBJ1-3, with D maybe TRBD1 (6 bases). The V end was cut by 0 bases, the J end by 4 bases, with 16 bases between. CDR3 length: 17 residues. From germline, CDR1 is LGHDT and CDR2 YNNKEL (reference sequence). In nucleotides, the CDR3 is TGTGCCAGCAGCCAAGACTTAAACAGGGTATTCGGAAACACCATATATTTT. This translates into CASSQDLNRVFGNTIYF.

The chain recombines TRBV28 with TRBJ2-1; 12 bases are a match to TRBD2. Germline lookup yields CDR1 MDHEN and CDR2 SYDVKM. This CDR3 is 15 amino acids long. The V and J ends lost 5 bases and 9 bases, in that order; junction bases with no gene match: 8. The chain's CDR3 is CASSPSGGAYGEQFF. CDR3 DNA sequence: TGTGCCAGCAGTCCTAGCGGGGGGGCCTACGGTGAGCAGTTCTTC.

The V gene is TRBV6-2 or TRBV6-3, the J gene TRBJ2-7; TRBD1 agrees at 8 bases. Germline V gene data show CDR1 as MNHEY and CDR2 as SVGEGT. Trimming at V came to 6 bases and at J to 2 bases, leaving 9 bases not matched to a gene. The CDR3 runs to 15 residues. The CDR3 DNA reads as TGTGCCAGCAGCCGCCCGGGACAGGCCACCTACGAGCAGTACTTC. Its protein is CASSRPGQATYEQYF.

V gene TRBV24-1 combines with J gene TRBJ1-2, with D uncertain. V lost 11 bases and J 3 bases, leaving 3 bases between the germline ends. The CDR3 is 9 residues long. Germline lookup yields CDR1 KGHDR and CDR2 SFDVKD. Here the CDR3 reads CASDYGYTF. CDR3 in DNA: TGTGCCAGCGACTATGGCTACACCTTC.

This clone was seen a handful of times. The chain has TRBV5-1 and TRBJ1-1, with D tentatively TRBD1 (5 bases). The CDR3 length is 14 residues. Trimming left V 8 bases short and J 1 base short, with 15 bases between. Germline values: CDR1 SGHRS, CDR2 YFSETQ. The CDR3 region has the DNA TGCGCCAGTGGGATCGGGGGTGGGAACACTGAAGCTTTCTTT. Its protein is CASGIGGGNTEAFF.